This T cell receptor (beta chain) was captured in a study of T cell changes during pregnancy in multiple sclerosis. V was shortened by 0 bases and J by 5 bases, with 14 bases between the two germline ends. CDR1 MNHNS and CDR2 SASEGT come from the germline V gene. The CDR3 has 16 amino acids. Measured with immunoSEQ multiplex PCR; TCRdb has only the in-frame clones, and not every one. Among some 80,000 clones listed, approximately 88% were seen once. Sequenced material: peripheral blood, taken in the first trimester of pregnancy. The chain is built from TRBV6-1 and TRBJ1-5, with D possibly being TRBD1 (5 bases). The receptor was isolated from a female donor in good health, enrolled as a control in a pregnancy study. Here the CDR3 DNA reads TGTGCCAGCAGTGAAGCTGCCGGGGGTGGGCATCAGCCCCAGCATTTT. It is translated as CASSEAAGGGHQPQHF.